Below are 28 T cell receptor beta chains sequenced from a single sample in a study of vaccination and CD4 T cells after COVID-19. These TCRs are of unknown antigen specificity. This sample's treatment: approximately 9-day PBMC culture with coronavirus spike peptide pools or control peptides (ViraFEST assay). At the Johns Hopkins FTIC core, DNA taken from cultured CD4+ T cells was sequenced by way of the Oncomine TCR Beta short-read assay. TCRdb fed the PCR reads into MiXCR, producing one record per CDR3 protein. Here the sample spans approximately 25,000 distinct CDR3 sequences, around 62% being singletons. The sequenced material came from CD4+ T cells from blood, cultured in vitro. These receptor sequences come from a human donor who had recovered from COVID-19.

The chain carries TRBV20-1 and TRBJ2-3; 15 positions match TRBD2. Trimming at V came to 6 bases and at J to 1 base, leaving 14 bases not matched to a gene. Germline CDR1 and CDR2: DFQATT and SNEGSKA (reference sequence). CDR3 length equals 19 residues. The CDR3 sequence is CSADPGLAGGPLRTDTQYF. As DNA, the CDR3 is TGCAGTGCAGACCCGGGACTAGCGGGAGGTCCTTTGCGCACAGATACGCAGTATTTT.

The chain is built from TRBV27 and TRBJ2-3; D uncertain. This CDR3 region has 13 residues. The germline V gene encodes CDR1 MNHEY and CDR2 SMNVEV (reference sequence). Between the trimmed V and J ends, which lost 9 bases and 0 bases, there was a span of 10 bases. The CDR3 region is CASRLQSTDTQYF. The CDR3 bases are TGTGCCAGTCGACTGCAGAGCACAGATACGCAGTATTTT.

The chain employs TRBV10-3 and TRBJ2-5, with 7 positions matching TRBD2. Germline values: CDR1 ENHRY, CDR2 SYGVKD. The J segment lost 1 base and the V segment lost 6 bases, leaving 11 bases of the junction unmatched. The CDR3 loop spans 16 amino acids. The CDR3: CAISLGWRESQETQYF. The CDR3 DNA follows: TGTGCCATCAGCCTAGGCTGGCGGGAGTCCCAAGAGACCCAGTACTTC.

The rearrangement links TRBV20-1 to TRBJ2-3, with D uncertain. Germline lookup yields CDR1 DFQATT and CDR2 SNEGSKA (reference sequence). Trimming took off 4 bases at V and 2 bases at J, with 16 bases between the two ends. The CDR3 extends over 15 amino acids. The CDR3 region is CSAKDPKAHTDTQYF. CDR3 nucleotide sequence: TGCAGTGCTAAAGACCCCAAAGCACACACAGATACGCAGTATTTT.

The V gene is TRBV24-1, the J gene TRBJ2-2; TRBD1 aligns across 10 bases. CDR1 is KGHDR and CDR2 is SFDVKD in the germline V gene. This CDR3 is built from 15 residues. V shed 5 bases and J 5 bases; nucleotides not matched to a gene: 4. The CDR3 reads CATSVPGQGTGELFF. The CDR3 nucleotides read TGTGCCACCAGTGTACCGGGACAGGGGACCGGGGAGCTGTTTTTT.

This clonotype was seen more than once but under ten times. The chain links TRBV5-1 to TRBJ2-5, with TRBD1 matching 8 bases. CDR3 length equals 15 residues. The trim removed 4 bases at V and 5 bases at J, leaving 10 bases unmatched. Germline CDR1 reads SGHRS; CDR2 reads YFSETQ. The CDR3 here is CASSVTTGVTETQYF. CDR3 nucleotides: TGCGCCAGCAGCGTCACGACAGGGGTGACGGAGACCCAGTACTTC.

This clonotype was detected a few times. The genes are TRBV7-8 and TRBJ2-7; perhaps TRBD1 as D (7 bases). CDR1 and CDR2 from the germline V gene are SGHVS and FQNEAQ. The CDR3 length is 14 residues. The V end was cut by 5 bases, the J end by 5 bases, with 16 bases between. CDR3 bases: TGTGCCAGCAGCGATATCAGGGGGGCCGACGAGCAGTACTTC. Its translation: CASSDIRGADEQYF.

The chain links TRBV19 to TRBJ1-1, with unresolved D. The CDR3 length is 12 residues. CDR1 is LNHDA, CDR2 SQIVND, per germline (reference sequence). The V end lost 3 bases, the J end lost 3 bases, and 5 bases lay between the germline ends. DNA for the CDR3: TGTGCCAGTAGTATGACCCACACTGAAGCTTTCTTT. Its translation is CASSMTHTEAFF. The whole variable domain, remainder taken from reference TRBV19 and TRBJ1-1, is DGGITQSPKYLFRKEGQNVTLSCEQNLNHDAMYWYRQDPGQGLRLIYYSQIVNDFQKGDIAEGYSVSREKKESFPLTVTSAQKNPTAFYLCASSMTHTEAFFGQGTRLTVV.

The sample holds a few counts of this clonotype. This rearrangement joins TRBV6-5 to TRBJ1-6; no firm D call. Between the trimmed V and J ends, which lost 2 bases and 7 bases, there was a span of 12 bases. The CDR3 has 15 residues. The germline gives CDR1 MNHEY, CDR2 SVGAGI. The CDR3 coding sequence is TGTGCCAGCAGTTACAAAGGTGATCGGAATTCACCCCTCCACTTT. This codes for CASSYKGDRNSPLHF.

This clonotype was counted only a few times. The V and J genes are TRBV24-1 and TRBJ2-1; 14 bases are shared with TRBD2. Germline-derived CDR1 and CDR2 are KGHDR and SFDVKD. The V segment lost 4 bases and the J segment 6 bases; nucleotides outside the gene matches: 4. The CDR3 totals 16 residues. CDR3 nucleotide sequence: TGTGCCACCAGTGAGACTAGCGGGAGGGCCTTCAATGAGCAGTTCTTC. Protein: CATSETSGRAFNEQFF.

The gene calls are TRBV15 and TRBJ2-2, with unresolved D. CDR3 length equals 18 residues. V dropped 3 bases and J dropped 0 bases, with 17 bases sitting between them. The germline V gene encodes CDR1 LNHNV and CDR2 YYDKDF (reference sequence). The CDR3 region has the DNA TGTGCCACCAGCAGCTTCGCCCACGGCGGAGCGAACACCGGGGAGCTGTTTTTT. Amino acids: CATSSFAHGGANTGELFF. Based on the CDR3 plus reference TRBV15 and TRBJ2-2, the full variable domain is DAMVIQNPRYQVTQFGKPVTLSCSQTLNHNVMYWYQQKSSQAPKLLFHYYDKDFNNEADTPDNFQSRRPNTSFCFLDIRSPGLGDTAMYLCATSSFAHGGANTGELFFGEGSRLTVL.

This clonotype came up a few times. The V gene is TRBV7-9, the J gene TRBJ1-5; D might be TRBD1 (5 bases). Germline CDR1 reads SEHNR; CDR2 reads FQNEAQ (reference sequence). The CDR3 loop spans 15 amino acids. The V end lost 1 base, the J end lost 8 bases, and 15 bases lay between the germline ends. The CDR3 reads CASSLGAGQREPQHF. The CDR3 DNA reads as TGTGCCAGCAGCTTAGGGGCGGGGCAGAGGGAGCCCCAGCATTTT.

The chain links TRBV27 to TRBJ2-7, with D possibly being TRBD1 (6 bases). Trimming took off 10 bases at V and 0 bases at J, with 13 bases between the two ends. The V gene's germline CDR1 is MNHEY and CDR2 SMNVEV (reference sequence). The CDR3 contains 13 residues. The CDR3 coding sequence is TGTGCCACCGGACAGTGGAGCTCCTACGAGCAGTACTTC. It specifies CATGQWSSYEQYF.

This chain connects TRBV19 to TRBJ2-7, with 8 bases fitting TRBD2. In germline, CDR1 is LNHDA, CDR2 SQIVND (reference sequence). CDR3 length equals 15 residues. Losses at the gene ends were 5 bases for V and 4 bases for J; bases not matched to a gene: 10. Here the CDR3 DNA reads TGTGCCAGTAGTCCTAGCGGGCCACCGGATTACGAGCAGTACTTC. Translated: CASSPSGPPDYEQYF.

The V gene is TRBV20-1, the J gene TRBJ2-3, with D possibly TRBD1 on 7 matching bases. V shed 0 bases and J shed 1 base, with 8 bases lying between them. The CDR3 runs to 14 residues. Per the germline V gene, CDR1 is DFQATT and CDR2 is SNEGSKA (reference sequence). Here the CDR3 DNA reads TGCAGTGCTAGAGACAGGGGGGGCACAGATACGCAGTATTTT. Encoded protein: CSARDRGGTDTQYF.

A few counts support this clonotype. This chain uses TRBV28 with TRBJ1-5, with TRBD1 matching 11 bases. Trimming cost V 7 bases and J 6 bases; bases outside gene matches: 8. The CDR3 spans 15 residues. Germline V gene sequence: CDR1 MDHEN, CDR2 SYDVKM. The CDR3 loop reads CASTTGTGGGQPQHF. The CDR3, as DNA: TGTGCCAGCACTACAGGGACAGGGGGAGGTCAGCCCCAGCATTTT. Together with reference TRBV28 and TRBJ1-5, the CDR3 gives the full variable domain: DVKVTQSSRYLVKRTGEKVFLECVQDMDHENMFWYRQDPGLGLRLIYFSYDVKMKEKGDIPEGYSVSREKKERFSLILESASTNQTSMYLCASTTGTGGGQPQHFGDGTRLSIL.

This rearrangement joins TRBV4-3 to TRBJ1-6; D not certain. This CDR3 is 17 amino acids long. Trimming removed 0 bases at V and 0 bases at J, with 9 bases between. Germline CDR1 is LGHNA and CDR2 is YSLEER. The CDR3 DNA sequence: TGCGCCAGCAGCCAAGATTCCCGGAGCTCCTATAATTCACCCCTCCACTTT. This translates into CASSQDSRSSYNSPLHF.

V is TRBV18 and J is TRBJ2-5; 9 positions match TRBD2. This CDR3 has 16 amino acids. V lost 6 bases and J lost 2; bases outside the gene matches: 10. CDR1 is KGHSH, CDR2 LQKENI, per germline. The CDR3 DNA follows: TGTGCCAGCTCCCCAAACTACCTAGCGGGACAAGAGACCCAGTACTTC. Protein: CASSPNYLAGQETQYF. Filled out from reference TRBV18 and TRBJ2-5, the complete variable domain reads NAGVMQNPRHLVRRRGQEARLRCSPMKGHSHVYWYRQLPEEGLKFMVYLQKENIIDESGMPKERFSAEFPKEGPSILRIQQVVRGDSAAYFCASSPNYLAGQETQYFGPGTRLLVL.

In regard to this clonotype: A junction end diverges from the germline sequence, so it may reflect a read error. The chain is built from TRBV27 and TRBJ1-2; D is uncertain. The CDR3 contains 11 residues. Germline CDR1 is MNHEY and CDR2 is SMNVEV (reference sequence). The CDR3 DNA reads TGTACCAGCGGCAGTGCTTGGGGCTACACCTTC. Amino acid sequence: CTSGSAWGYTF.

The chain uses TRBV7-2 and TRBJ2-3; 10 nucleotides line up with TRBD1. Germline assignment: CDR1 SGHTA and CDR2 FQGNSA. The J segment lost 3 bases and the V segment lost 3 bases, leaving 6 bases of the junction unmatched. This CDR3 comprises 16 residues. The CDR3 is CASSFKRQGATDTQYF. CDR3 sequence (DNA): TGTGCCAGCAGCTTCAAAAGACAGGGGGCAACAGATACGCAGTATTTT.

The CDR3 protein is CASSLEGRSGYTF. The DNA of the CDR3 is TGTGCCAGCAGTTTGGAGGGTCGGAGTGGCTACACCTTC. This chain uses TRBV27 with TRBJ1-2; D uncertain. This CDR3 spans 13 amino acids. Per the germline V gene, CDR1 is MNHEY and CDR2 is SMNVEV (reference sequence). V dropped 3 bases and J dropped 7 bases, with 12 bases sitting between them.

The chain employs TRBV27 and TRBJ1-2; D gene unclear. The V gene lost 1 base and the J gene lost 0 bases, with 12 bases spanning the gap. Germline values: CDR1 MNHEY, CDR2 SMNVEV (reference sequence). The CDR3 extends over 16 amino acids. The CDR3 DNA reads TGTGCCAGCAGTTTATATGGAAGACTCACTAACTATGGCTACACCTTC. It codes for CASSLYGRLTNYGYTF.

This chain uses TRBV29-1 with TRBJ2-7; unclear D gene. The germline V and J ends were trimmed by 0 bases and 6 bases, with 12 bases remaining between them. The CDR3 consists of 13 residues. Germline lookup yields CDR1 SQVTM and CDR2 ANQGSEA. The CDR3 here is CSVEDNDNGEQYF. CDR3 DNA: TGCAGCGTTGAAGATAACGACAATGGCGAGCAGTACTTC.

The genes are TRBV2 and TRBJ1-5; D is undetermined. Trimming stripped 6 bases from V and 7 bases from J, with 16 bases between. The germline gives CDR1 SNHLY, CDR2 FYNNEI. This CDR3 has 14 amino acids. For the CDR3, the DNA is TGTGCCAGCAGCGACACAACAGCTTGGCAGCCCCAGCATTTT. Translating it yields CASSDTTAWQPQHF. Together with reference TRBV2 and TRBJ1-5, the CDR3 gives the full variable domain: EPEVTQTPSHQVTQMGQEVILRCVPISNHLYFYWYRQILGQKVEFLVSFYNNEISEKSEIFDDQFSVERPDGSNFTLKIRSTKLEDSAMYFCASSDTTAWQPQHFGDGTRLSIL.

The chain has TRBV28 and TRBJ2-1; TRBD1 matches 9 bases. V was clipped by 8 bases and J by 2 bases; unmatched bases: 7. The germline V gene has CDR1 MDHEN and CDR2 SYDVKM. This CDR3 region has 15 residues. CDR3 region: CASRRQGVTYNEQFF. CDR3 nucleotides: TGTGCCAGCCGTCGACAGGGGGTTACCTACAATGAGCAGTTCTTC.

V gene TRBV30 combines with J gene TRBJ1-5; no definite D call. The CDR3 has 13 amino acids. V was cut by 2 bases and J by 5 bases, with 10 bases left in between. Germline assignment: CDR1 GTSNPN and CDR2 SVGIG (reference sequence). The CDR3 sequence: CAWSRGFDQPQHF. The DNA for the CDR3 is TGTGCCTGGAGTCGAGGGTTCGATCAGCCCCAGCATTTT. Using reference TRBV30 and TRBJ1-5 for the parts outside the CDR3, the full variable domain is SQTIHQWPATLVQPVGSPLSLECTVEGTSNPNLYWYRQAAGRGLQLLFYSVGIGQISSEVPQNLSASRPQDRQFILSSKKLLLSDSGFYLCAWSRGFDQPQHFGDGTRLSIL.

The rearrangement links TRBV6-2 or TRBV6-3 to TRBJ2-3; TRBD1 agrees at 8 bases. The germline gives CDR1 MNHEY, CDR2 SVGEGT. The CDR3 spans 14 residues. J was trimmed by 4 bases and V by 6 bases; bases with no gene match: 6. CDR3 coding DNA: TGTGCCAGCAGACTGGACAGGGCGGCAGATACGCAGTATTTT. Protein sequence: CASRLDRAADTQYF.

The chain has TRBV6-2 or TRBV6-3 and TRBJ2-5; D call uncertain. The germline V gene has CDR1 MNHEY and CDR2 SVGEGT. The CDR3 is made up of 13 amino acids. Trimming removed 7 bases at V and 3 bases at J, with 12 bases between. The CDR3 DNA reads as TGTGCCAGCACCCAACCCCCTAAAGAGACCCAGTACTTC. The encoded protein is CASTQPPKETQYF.